These 26 T cell receptor beta chains were sequenced from one sample in a study of T cell repertoires in aging, cancer and after chemotherapy. Amplification of TCR beta used genomic DNA extracted from peripheral blood. Multiplex touch-down PCR with TRB-A/B primers amplified rearranged V-D-J TRB sequences. TCRdb itself ran the multiplex PCR reads through MiXCR, one entry per CDR3 protein. The table lists fewer than 2,000 distinct CDR3 sequences, about a third of them singletons. Sequenced material: blood. These receptor sequences come from a human donor with a solid tumor.

Comment on this clonotype: With a much larger clone just one base away, this may be a read error. The chain links TRBV6-4 to TRBJ1-1, with 7 bases fitting TRBD1. The CDR3 consists of 14 residues. Trimming removed 6 bases from V and 5 bases from J; junction bases left unmatched: 9. The germline V gene encodes CDR1 MRHNA and CDR2 SNTAGT. CDR3 bases: TGTGCCAGCAGAGCGACAGGGACGAAAACTGAAGCTTTCTTT. Translation gives CASRATGTKTEAFF.

V is TRBV12-5 and J is TRBJ1-2; D gene ambiguous. V was cut by 7 bases and J by 0 bases, with 6 bases left in between. Germline loops: CDR1 LGHNT, CDR2 FRNRAP. This CDR3 is 12 amino acids long. This CDR3 reads CASALANYGYTF. In DNA, the CDR3 is TGTGCTAGTGCCCTAGCTAACTATGGCTACACCTTC.

The CDR3 DNA follows: TGTGCCAGCAGTCGACACTTAGACAATCAGCCCCAGCATTTT. This encodes CASSRHLDNQPQHF. The rearrangement joins TRBV6-2 or TRBV6-3 to TRBJ1-5; D is ambiguous. The germline V and J ends were trimmed by 5 bases and 3 bases, with 11 bases remaining between them. This CDR3 has 14 amino acids. CDR1 is MNHEY, CDR2 SVGEGT, per germline.

Points on this clonotype: At one of its ends the junction is not consistent with the germline gene, which may arise from a read error. V gene TRBV5-1 combines with J gene TRBJ1-1, with no clear D. The CDR3 covers 12 residues. Germline V lookup: CDR1 SGHRS, CDR2 YFSETQ. The CDR3 coding sequence is TGTGCCAGCAGCTTGAGTGACACTAAAGCTTTCTTT. Translating it yields CASSLSDTKAFF.

This clonotype is labeled large. The J gene is TRBJ2-6, the V gene TRBV6-1, with 7 bases identical to TRBD1. This CDR3 has 15 residues. V shed 8 bases and J 4 bases; nucleotides not matched to a gene: 8. The V gene's germline CDR1 is MNHNS and CDR2 SASEGT. As DNA, the CDR3 is TGTGCCAGCTCAGACCTCAGGGGGGGGGCCAACGTCCTGACTTTC. Translated: CASSDLRGGANVLTF.

This chain connects TRBV7-3 to TRBJ2-1; 11 bases match TRBD2. Trimming cost V 5 bases and J 6 bases; bases outside gene matches: 6. CDR1 is SGHTA, CDR2 FQGTGA, per germline. The CDR3 is 15 amino acids. The CDR3, as DNA: TGTGCCAGCAGCCATAGCGGGGGGGCAATCAATGAGCAGTTCTTC. Protein product: CASSHSGGAINEQFF.

V is TRBV20-1 and J is TRBJ1-1; 8 bases fit TRBD1. CDR3 length: 13 amino acids. Per germline, CDR1 DFQATT and CDR2 SNEGSKA (reference sequence). The ends lost 3 bases at V and 4 bases at J; junction bases unmatched: 4. The CDR3 sequence is CSASTGGATEAFF. The CDR3 coding sequence is TGCAGTGCTAGCACAGGGGGGGCCACTGAAGCTTTCTTT.

This clonotype showed up just a few times. The V and J genes are TRBV7-3 and TRBJ1-1; D is ambiguous. The CDR3 consists of 13 residues. Germline loops: CDR1 SGHTA, CDR2 FQGTGA. The V gene lost 3 bases and the J gene lost 0 bases, with 5 bases spanning the gap. DNA for the CDR3: TGTGCCAGCAGCTTCACTGTGAACACTGAAGCTTTCTTT. Translation gives CASSFTVNTEAFF.

V and J are TRBV29-1 and TRBJ2-1, with D maybe TRBD1 (7 bases). CDR1 is SQVTM and CDR2 is ANQGSEA in the germline V gene. The CDR3 is 14 residues long. V was shortened by 6 bases and J by 9 bases, with 21 bases between the two germline ends. The CDR3 loop reads CSVRGQCRFGEQFF. Written as DNA, the CDR3 is TGCAGCGTGCGGGGACAGTGCAGGTTTGGTGAGCAGTTCTTC.

By frequency in the sample, this clonotype is large. This rearrangement joins TRBV7-6 to TRBJ1-1; D gene unclear. Trimming cost V 6 bases and J 8 bases, with 10 bases left between them. Germline V gene lookup returns CDR1 SGHVS and CDR2 FNYEAQ. CDR3 length: 11 residues. Here the CDR3 reads CASSADGEAFF. CDR3 in DNA: TGTGCCAGCAGTGCTGATGGGGAAGCTTTCTTT.

A note on this clonotype: One end of the junction is discordant with germline, which a read error may explain. The gene calls are TRBV7-9 and TRBJ1-5, with a weak D call TRBD1 (5 bases). The CDR3 covers 17 residues. CDR1 is SEHNR and CDR2 is FQNEAQ in the germline V gene (reference sequence). CDR3 in DNA: TGTGCCAGCAGCTTGGACTCTCCAGGGCTGGTCAATCAGCCCCAGAATTTT. This gives the protein CASSLDSPGLVNQPQNF.

The chain has TRBV10-1 and TRBJ2-2; unclear D gene. The CDR3 runs 14 residues. V was pared by 6 bases and J by 6 bases, with 14 bases between. Looked up from germline, CDR1 is WNHNN and CDR2 is SYGVQD (reference sequence). Written as DNA, the CDR3 is TGCGCCAGCAGAGGTGGCCTCGAGGCCGGGGAGCTGTTTTTT. It specifies CASRGGLEAGELFF.

The chain links TRBV25-1 to TRBJ2-5; the D gene is possibly TRBD2 (5 bases). Germline lookup yields CDR1 MGHDK and CDR2 SYGVNS. The CDR3 extends over 13 amino acids. Between the trimmed V and J ends, which lost 9 bases and 1 base, there was a span of 12 bases. CDR3 sequence: CARMEVAQETQYF. The CDR3 nucleotides are TGTGCCAGAATGGAGGTCGCCCAAGAGACCCAGTACTTC.

V usage is TRBV20-1 and J usage is TRBJ2-1; possibly TRBD2 for D (6 bases). The length of the CDR3 is 17 residues. The V end was cut by 6 bases, the J end by 0 bases, with 21 bases between. Germline V gene lookup returns CDR1 DFQATT and CDR2 SNEGSKA (reference sequence). The CDR3 loop is CSANPGTRRSSYNEQFF. The DNA of the CDR3 is TGCAGTGCCAACCCAGGGACTCGCCGTAGCTCCTACAATGAGCAGTTCTTC.

V gene TRBV6-5 combines with J gene TRBJ1-1; no definite D call. There are 13 residues in the CDR3. Looked up from germline, CDR1 is MNHEY and CDR2 is SVGAGI. V was shortened by 5 bases and J by 1 base, with 8 bases between the two germline ends. The CDR3 loop reads CASSEVGNTEAFF. The CDR3 DNA is TGTGCCAGCAGTGAAGTGGGGAACACTGAAGCTTTCTTT.

This clonotype was seen more than once but under ten times. V is TRBV5-6 and J is TRBJ2-7, with D perhaps matching TRBD1 (6 bases). CDR3 length: 14 amino acids. The V gene's germline CDR1 is SGHDT and CDR2 YYEEEE. Trimming removed 2 bases from V and 2 bases from J, with 11 bases in between. CDR3 region: CASSFEDSPYEQYF. In nucleotides, the CDR3 is TGTGCCAGCAGCTTTGAGGACAGTCCCTACGAGCAGTACTTC.

To note about this clonotype: The junction departs from the called germline gene at one end, perhaps through a read error. The V gene is TRBV5-1, the J gene TRBJ1-1; D is ambiguous. CDR1 and CDR2 (germline): SGHRS, YFSETQ. The CDR3 covers 12 residues. The CDR3: CASSRDNSEAFF. As DNA, the CDR3 is TGCGCCAGCAGCCGAGACAACAGTGAAGCTTTCTTT.

The CDR3 reads CSARDERGTDTQYF. Written as DNA, the CDR3 is TGCAGTGCTAGAGATGAGCGGGGGACAGATACGCAGTATTTT. The chain is built from TRBV20-1 and TRBJ2-3; 8 bases map to TRBD2. Germline V lookup: CDR1 DFQATT, CDR2 SNEGSKA (reference sequence). V lost 0 bases and J lost 3; bases outside the gene matches: 2. The CDR3 covers 14 residues.

V is TRBV10-3 and J is TRBJ2-1; D ambiguous. Germline CDR1 ENHRY, CDR2 SYGVKD. V lost 0 bases and J 6 bases, leaving 6 bases between the germline ends. CDR3 length: 13 residues. CDR3 sequence: CAISESEVNEQFF. The CDR3 bases are TGTGCCATCAGTGAGTCAGAGGTCAATGAGCAGTTCTTC.

Sample share makes this clonotype medium-sized. The chain has TRBV10-2 and TRBJ2-1, with D unresolved. V lost 5 bases and J lost 0, with 8 bases in between. This CDR3 has 14 amino acids. Germline V gene data show CDR1 as WSHSY and CDR2 as SAAADI. CDR3 region: CASSQGGSYNEQFF. In DNA, the CDR3 is TGCGCCAGCAGTCAAGGCGGCTCCTACAATGAGCAGTTCTTC.

The CDR3 loop is CASSLEYTDTQYF. The CDR3 DNA follows: TGTGCCAGCAGCCTAGAATACACAGATACGCAGTATTTT. The genes are TRBV12-3 or TRBV12-4 and TRBJ2-3; no definite D call. V dropped 6 bases and J dropped 2 bases, with 9 bases sitting between them. The CDR3 covers 13 residues.

The chain uses TRBV5-4 and TRBJ2-7, with 7 bases identical to TRBD2. Looked up from germline, CDR1 is SGHNT and CDR2 is YYREEE (reference sequence). The CDR3 spans 13 residues. V lost 3 bases and J lost 6; bases outside the gene matches: 6. The DNA for the CDR3 is TGTGCCAGCAGCTCAAGCGGGGTTGGCGAGCAGTACTTC. Its protein is CASSSSGVGEQYF.

In this sample, this clonotype turned up a few times. The CDR3 is CASSMPGLAVYEQYF. The CDR3 DNA reads as TGTGCCAGCAGCATGCCGGGACTAGCGGTCTACGAGCAGTACTTC. The gene calls are TRBV7-9 and TRBJ2-7; 11 bases line up with TRBD2. CDR3 length equals 15 residues. Per germline, CDR1 SEHNR and CDR2 FQNEAQ (reference sequence). V shed 5 bases, J shed 3 bases, and the junction held 6 bases outside the gene matches.

The V call is TRBV11-2, the J call TRBJ2-2, with TRBD2 as a possible D gene (5 bases). Trimming took off 3 bases at V and 4 bases at J, with 6 bases between the two ends. The germline gives CDR1 SGHAT, CDR2 FQNNGV. The CDR3 totals 13 residues. The CDR3 bases are TGTGCCAGCAGCTTTCGGGGCACCGGGGAGCTGTTTTTT. Its protein is CASSFRGTGELFF.

With respect to this clonotype: A single base separates this from a much larger clone, so it may be a read error. The chain carries TRBV6-5 and TRBJ2-7, with 13 bases matching TRBD2. Germline lookup yields CDR1 MNHEY and CDR2 SVGAGI. The CDR3 extends over 16 amino acids. CDR3 protein: CANSYSGLAGENEQYF. CDR3 DNA sequence: TGTGCCAACAGTTACTCCGGACTAGCGGGAGAAAACGAGCAGTACTTC.

This rearrangement joins TRBV28 to TRBJ2-5, with TRBD2 matching over 8 bases. This CDR3 comprises 14 residues. Germline assignment: CDR1 MDHEN and CDR2 SYDVKM. J gave up 6 bases and V 3 bases, and 6 bases lay outside the gene matches. For the CDR3, the DNA is TGTGCCAGCAGTTTTAATGGCGGGGGGAAGACCCAGTACTTC. It translates to CASSFNGGGKTQYF.